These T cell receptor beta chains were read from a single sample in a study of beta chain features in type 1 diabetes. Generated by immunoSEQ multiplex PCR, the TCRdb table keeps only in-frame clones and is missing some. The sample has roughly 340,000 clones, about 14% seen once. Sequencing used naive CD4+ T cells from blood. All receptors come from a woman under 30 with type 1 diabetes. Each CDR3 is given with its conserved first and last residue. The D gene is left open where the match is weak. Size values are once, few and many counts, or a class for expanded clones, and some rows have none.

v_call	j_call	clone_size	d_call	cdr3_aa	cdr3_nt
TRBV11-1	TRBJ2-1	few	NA	CASSFSNRASREHNEQFF	TGTGCCAGCAGCTTTAGTAATCGGGCGTCCCGGGAACACAATGAGCAGTTCTTC
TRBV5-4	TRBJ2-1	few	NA	CASSLDSHNEQFF	TGTGCCAGCAGCTTGGACTCCCACAATGAGCAGTTCTTC
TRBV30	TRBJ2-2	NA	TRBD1	CAWTPRDRGPGELFF	TGTGCCTGGACCCCAAGGGACAGGGGACCCGGGGAGCTGTTTTTT
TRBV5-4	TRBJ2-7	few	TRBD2	CASSSRTSGRVLGAYEQYF	TGTGCCAGCAGCTCCAGGACTAGCGGGAGGGTATTGGGGGCCTACGAGCAGTACTTC
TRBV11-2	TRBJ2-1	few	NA	CASSLDVEDEQFF	TGTGCCAGCAGCTTAGATGTAGAGGATGAGCAGTTCTTC
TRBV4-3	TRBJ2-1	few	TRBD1	CASSHWSGQGVNEQFF	TGCGCCAGCAGCCACTGGTCGGGACAGGGGGTCAATGAGCAGTTCTTC
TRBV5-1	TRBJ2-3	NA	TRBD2	CASSLTSGSTDTQYF	TGCGCCAGCAGCTTGACTAGCGGTAGCACAGATACGCAGTATTTT
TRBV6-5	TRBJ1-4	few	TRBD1	CASSYSGDREGKLFF	TGTGCCAGCAGTTACTCGGGGGACAGGGAGGGAAAACTGTTTTTT
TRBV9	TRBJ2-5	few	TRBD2	CASSVGLAGEETQYF	TGTGCCAGCAGCGTGGGACTAGCGGGGGAAGAGACCCAGTACTTC
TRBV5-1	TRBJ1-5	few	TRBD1	CASSLGQGLQPQHF	TGCGCCAGCAGCTTGGGACAGGGATTACAGCCCCAGCATTTT
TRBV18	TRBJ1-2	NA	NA	CASSTGSNYGYTF	TGTGCCAGCTCAACGGGGTCTAACTATGGCTACACCTTC
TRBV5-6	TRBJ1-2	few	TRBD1	CASSPGQVYGYTF	TGTGCCAGCAGCCCCGGACAGGTCTATGGCTACACCTTC
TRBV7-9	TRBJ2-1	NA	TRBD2	CASSLVGGNEQFF	TGTGCCAGCAGCTTAGTGGGGGGGAATGAGCAGTTCTTC
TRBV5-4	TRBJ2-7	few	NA	CASSPPGRESYEQYF	TGTGCCAGCAGCCCTCCCGGACGGGAATCCTACGAGCAGTACTTC
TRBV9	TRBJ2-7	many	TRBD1	CASSVTGVYEQYF	TGTGCCAGCAGCGTGACAGGGGTCTACGAGCAGTACTTC
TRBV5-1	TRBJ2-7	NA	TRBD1	CASSLIDRGREQYF	TGCGCCAGCAGCTTGATCGACAGGGGACGCGAGCAGTACTTC
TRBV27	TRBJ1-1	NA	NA	CASSLSGQHTEAFF	TGTGCCAGCAGTTTATCCGGACAGCACACTGAAGCTTTCTTT
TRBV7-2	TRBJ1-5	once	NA	CASSPQNGGRGNQPQHF	TGTGCCAGCAGCCCCCAAAACGGGGGGCGAGGCAATCAGCCCCAGCATTTT
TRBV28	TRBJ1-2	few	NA	CAVRGGWTDGYTF	TGTGCCGTCCGGGGGGGGTGGACAGATGGCTACACCTTC
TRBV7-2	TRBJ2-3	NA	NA	CASSLGSNSPDTQYF	TGTGCCAGCAGCTTAGGATCCAACTCCCCGGATACGCAGTATTTT
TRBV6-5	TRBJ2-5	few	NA	CASSTSRDWRGTQYF	TGTGCCAGCAGTACATCCCGGGACTGGAGGGGTACCCAGTACTTC
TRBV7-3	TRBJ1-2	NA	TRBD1	CASSFGTGYGYTF	TGTGCCAGCAGCTTTGGGACAGGCTATGGCTACACCTTC
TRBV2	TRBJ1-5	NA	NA	CASRATRDSYNQPQHF	TGTGCCAGCAGGGCGACTAGAGACAGTTACAATCAGCCCCAGCATTTT
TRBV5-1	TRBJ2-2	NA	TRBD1	CASSPGQGDTGELFF	TGCGCCAGCAGCCCGGGACAGGGGGACACCGGGGAGCTGTTTTTT
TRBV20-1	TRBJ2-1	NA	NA	CSARIDNEQFF	TGCAGTGCTAGAATCGACAATGAGCAGTTCTTC
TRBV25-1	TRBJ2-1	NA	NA	CASSPMGRGYNEQFF	TGTGCCAGCAGCCCCATGGGGCGGGGCTACAATGAGCAGTTCTTC
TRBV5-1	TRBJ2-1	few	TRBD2	CASSLGGTSGRAGNEQFF	TGCGCCAGCAGCTTGGGGGGGACTAGCGGGAGGGCCGGCAATGAGCAGTTCTTC
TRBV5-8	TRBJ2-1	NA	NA	CASRPGGTAWIGEQFF	TGTGCCAGCAGACCTGGGGGGACGGCTTGGATCGGTGAGCAGTTCTTC
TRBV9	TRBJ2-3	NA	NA	CASSVSGSQGTDTQYF	TGTGCCAGCAGCGTCTCGGGGAGTCAAGGCACAGATACGCAGTATTTT
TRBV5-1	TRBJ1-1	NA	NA	CASSENMNTEAFF	TGCGCCAGCAGCGAAAACATGAACACTGAAGCTTTCTTT
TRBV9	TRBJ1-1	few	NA	CASSVAGTSEAFF	TGTGCCAGCAGCGTAGCGGGGACATCTGAAGCTTTCTTT
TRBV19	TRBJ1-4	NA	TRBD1	CASSRQGRGEKLFF	TGTGCCAGTAGTAGACAGGGACGGGGGGAAAAACTGTTTTTT
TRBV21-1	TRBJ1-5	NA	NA	CASSKERGQSKSNQPQHF	TGTGCCAGCAGCAAAGAGAGGGGACAGTCGAAAAGCAATCAGCCCCAGCATTTT
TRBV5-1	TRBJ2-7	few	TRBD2	CASSTRTSGSGYEQYF	TGCGCCAGCAGCACCCGGACTAGCGGGAGCGGATACGAGCAGTACTTC
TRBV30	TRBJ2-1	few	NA	CAWSILGDQTYNEQFF	TGTGCCTGGAGTATATTGGGCGATCAAACCTACAATGAGCAGTTCTTC
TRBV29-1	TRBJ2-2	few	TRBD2	CSVEERGVWIGELFF	TGCAGCGTTGAAGAACGGGGGGTATGGATCGGGGAGCTGTTTTTT
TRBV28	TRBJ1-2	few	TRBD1	CASRPGTAYGYTF	TGTGCCAGCAGGCCCGGGACAGCCTATGGCTACACCTTC
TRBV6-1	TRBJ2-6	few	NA	CASSSSGANVLTF	TGTGCCAGCAGTTCCTCGGGGGCCAACGTCCTGACTTTC
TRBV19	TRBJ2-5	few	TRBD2	CASSPLAGVGETQYF	TGTGCCAGTAGCCCGCTAGCGGGAGTCGGAGAGACCCAGTACTTC
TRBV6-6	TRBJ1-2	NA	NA	CASSYPARGNGYTF	TGTGCCAGCAGTTACCCCGCTCGGGGTAATGGCTACACCTTC
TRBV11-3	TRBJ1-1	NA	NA	CASSSRNTEAFF	TGTGCCAGCAGCTCTAGAAACACTGAAGCTTTCTTT
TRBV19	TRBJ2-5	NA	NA	CASVHQETQYF	TGTGCCTCCGTCCACCAAGAGACCCAGTACTTC
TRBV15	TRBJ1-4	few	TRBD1	CATSRGGTGEDEKLFF	TGTGCCACCAGCAGAGGGGGGACAGGGGAAGACGAAAAACTGTTTTTT
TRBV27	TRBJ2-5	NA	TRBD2	CASSLVAGKAYQETQYF	TGTGCCAGCAGTTTAGTAGCGGGTAAGGCGTACCAAGAGACCCAGTACTTC
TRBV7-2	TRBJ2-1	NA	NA	CASSFQGLLGNEQFF	TGTGCCAGCAGCTTTCAGGGGCTTCTGGGCAATGAGCAGTTCTTC
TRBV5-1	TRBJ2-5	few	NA	CASSSSPGRETQYF	TGCGCCAGCAGCTCGTCCCCGGGGAGAGAGACCCAGTACTTC
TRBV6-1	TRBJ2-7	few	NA	CASSEAGRGWEQYF	TGTGCCAGCAGTGAAGCGGGTAGGGGCTGGGAGCAGTACTTC
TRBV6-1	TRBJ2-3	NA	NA	CASSEVGSGTDTQYF	TGTGCCAGCAGTGAAGTGGGTAGCGGCACAGATACGCAGTATTTT
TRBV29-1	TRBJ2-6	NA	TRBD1	CSVERGQGISGANVLTF	TGCAGCGTTGAACGCGGACAGGGGATCTCTGGGGCCAACGTCCTGACTTTC